The present T cell receptor (beta chain) was sequenced within a study of shared clonotypes between healthy human individuals. This clone occurred once. The V gene end was trimmed by 4 bases and the J gene end by 1 base; junction bases not matched to a gene: 4. Germline CDR1 is LNHDA and CDR2 is SQIVND (reference sequence). This CDR3 region has 16 residues. Produced via immunoSEQ multiplex PCR; TCRdb's table is partial and in-frame only. The data contain hundreds of thousands of clones, around 67% of them singletons. This receptor was taken from a young woman in good health. The rearrangement uses TRBV19 and TRBJ2-5, with 12 bases that match TRBD2. Sample: memory CD4+ T cells sorted from blood. The subset: CD45RA-negative fraction. In nucleotides, the CDR3 is TGTGCCAGTAGTAGAAAGGGACTAGCGGGCCAAGAGACCCAGTACTTC. Amino acids: CASSRKGLAGQETQYF.